This T cell receptor beta chain was profiled in a study of shared T cell receptors in the human thymus. The germline V and J ends were trimmed by 4 bases and 2 bases, with 13 bases remaining between them. The CDR3 has 14 residues. Data came from immunoSEQ multiplex PCR; TCRdb stores just in-frame clones and leaves some out. The data contain some 640,000 clones, more than 75% of them singletons. Another study also made use of these data, one on human thymus T cells. As that study records: Thymus tissue for the work was resected from patients undergoing corrective heart surgery. Thymic and blood repertoires seemed to show skewed V and J gene use. Overlap was high between thymic repertoires from unrelated individuals, as reported in related research.

Input material: thymocytes. The sequence derives from a boy in the first two years of life with a congenital heart defect. This chain links TRBV5-3 with TRBJ2-7, with TRBD2 as a possible D gene (5 bases). TRBV5-3 is designated an ORF whose function remains uncertain. The CDR3, as DNA: TGTGCCAGAAGCCTACCGACGGGAACCTACGAGCAGTACTTC. Its protein is CARSLPTGTYEQYF.